This T cell receptor beta chain was retrieved from a study of PD-1 and CTLA-4 blockade in melanoma. Germline V gene lookup returns CDR1 SNHLY and CDR2 FYNNEI. The CDR3 is 16 residues long. V lost 3 bases and J lost 1; bases outside the gene matches: 7. TCRdb's table, derived via immunoSEQ multiplex PCR, lists solely in-frame clones and lacks some. The profile covers about 21,000 clones, with approximately 90% appearing a single time and approximately 7.8% taken by the ten largest. The chain recombines TRBV2 with TRBJ2-5; 8 bases align to TRBD2. The sequencing here drew on CD8+ T cells from peripheral blood, taken before anti-PD-1 treatment. The clonotype originates from a human donor with melanoma. The CDR3 region has the DNA TGTGCCAGCAGTGAGGGCGGGGGGCCCGTCCAAGAGACCCAGTACTTC. It encodes CASSEGGGPVQETQYF.